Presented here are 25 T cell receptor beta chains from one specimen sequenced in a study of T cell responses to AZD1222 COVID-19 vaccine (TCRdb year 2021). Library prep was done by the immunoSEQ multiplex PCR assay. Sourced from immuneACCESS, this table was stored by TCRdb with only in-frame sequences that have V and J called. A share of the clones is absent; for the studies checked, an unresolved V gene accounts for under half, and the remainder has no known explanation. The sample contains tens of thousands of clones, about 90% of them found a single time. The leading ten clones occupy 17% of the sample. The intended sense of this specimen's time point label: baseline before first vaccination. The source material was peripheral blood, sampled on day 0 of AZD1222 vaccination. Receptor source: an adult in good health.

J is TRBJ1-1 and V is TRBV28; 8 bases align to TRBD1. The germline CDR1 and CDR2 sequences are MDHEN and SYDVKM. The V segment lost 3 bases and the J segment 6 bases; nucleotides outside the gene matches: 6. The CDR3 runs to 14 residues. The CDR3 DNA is TGTGCCAGCAGTTTCCCAGGGGGCGCTTCTGAAGCTTTCTTT. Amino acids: CASSFPGGASEAFF.

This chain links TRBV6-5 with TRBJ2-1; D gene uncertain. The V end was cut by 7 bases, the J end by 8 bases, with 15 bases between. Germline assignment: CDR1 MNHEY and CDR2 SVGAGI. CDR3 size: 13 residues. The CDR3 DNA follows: TGTGCCAGCAAAGGAAGGTTACCGGATGAGCAGTTCTTC. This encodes CASKGRLPDEQFF.

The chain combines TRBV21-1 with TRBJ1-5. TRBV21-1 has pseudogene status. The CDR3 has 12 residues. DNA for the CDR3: TGTGCCAGCAGCCCCTGGTATCAGCCCCAGCATTTT. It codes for CASSPWYQPQHF.

The CDR3 DNA follows: TGTGCCAGCAGCTTAAAATCGACAGGGGGTTACGAGCAGTACTTC. Protein: CASSLKSTGGYEQYF. V usage is TRBV7-6 and J usage is TRBJ2-7; 9 nucleotides align to TRBD1. Germline V CDR1 and CDR2: SGHVS, FNYEAQ. The CDR3 spans 15 residues. V was pared by 2 bases and J by 4 bases, with 6 bases of the junction left unmatched.

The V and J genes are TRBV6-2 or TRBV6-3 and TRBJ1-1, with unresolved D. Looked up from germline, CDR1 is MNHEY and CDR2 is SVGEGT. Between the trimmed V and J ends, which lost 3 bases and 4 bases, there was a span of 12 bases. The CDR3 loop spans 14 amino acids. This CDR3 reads CASSYEQSITEAFF. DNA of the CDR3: TGTGCCAGCAGTTATGAACAGTCGATCACTGAAGCTTTCTTT.

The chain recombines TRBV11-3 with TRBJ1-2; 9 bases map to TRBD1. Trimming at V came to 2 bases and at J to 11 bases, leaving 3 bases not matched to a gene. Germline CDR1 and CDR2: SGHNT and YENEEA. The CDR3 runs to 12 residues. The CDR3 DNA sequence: TGTGCCAGCAGCTTACAGGACAGGGGTTACACCTTC. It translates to CASSLQDRGYTF.

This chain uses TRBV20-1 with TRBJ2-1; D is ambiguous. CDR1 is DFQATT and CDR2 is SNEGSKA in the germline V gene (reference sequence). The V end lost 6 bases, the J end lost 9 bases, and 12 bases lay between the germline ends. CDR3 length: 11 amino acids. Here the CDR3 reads CSATLEIEQFF. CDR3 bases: TGCAGTGCCACTCTGGAGATTGAGCAGTTCTTC.

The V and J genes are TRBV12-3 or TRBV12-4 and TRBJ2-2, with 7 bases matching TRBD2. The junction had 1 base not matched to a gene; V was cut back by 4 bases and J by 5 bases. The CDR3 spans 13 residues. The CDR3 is CASSWGGTGELFF. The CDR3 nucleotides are TGTGCCAGCAGTTGGGGGGGGACCGGGGAGCTGTTTTTT.

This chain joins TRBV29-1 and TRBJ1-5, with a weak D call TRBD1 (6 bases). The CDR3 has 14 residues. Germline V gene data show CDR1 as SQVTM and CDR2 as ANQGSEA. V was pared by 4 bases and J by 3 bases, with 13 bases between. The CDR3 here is CSVGDGQNNQPQHF. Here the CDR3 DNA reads TGCAGCGTTGGGGACGGACAGAACAATCAGCCCCAGCATTTT.

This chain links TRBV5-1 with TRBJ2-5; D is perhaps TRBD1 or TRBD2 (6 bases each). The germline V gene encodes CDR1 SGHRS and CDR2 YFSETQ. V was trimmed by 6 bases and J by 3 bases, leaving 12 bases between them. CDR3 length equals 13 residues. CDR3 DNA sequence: TGCGCCAGCACCCCGGGGGCAGAAGAGACCCAGTACTTC. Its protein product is CASTPGAEETQYF.

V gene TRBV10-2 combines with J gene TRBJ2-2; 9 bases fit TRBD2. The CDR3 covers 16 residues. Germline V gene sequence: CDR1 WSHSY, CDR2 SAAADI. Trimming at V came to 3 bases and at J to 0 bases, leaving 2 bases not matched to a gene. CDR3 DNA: TGCGCCAGCAGTGATATAGCGGGGGCGAACACCGGGGAGCTGTTTTTT. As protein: CASSDIAGANTGELFF.

CDR3 sequence reads: CASSVWQGNTEAFF. CDR3 DNA sequence: TGTGCCAGCAGTGTGTGGCAGGGCAACACTGAAGCTTTCTTT. The rearrangement links TRBV2 to TRBJ1-1, with TRBD1 as a possible D gene (5 bases). Germline values: CDR1 SNHLY, CDR2 FYNNEI. This CDR3 contains 14 residues. The germline V and J ends were trimmed by 4 bases and 2 bases, with 11 bases remaining between them.

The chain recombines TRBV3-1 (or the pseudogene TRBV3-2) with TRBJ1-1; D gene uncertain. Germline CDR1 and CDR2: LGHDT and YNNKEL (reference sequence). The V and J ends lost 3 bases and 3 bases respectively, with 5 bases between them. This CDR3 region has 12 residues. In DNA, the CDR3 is TGTGCCAGCAGCCAGGGCCACACTGAAGCTTTCTTT. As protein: CASSQGHTEAFF.

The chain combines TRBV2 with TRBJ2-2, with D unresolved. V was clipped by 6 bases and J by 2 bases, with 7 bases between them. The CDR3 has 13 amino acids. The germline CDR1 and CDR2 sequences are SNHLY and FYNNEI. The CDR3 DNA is TGTGCCAGCAGGGACCCTAACACCGGGGAGCTGTTTTTT. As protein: CASRDPNTGELFF.

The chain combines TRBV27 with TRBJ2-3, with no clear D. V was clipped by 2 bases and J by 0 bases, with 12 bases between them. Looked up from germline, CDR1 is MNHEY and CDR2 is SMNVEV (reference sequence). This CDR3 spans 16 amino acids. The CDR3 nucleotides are TGTGCCAGCAGTTTAGGTGGTGGTCCTAGCACAGATACGCAGTATTTT. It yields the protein CASSLGGGPSTDTQYF.

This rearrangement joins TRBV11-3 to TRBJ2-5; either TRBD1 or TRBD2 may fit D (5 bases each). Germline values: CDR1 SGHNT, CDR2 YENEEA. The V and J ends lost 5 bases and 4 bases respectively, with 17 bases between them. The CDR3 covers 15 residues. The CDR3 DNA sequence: TGTGCCAGCAGCGCCAGGGACGGTAAAAGAGAGACCCAGTACTTC. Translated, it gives CASSARDGKRETQYF.

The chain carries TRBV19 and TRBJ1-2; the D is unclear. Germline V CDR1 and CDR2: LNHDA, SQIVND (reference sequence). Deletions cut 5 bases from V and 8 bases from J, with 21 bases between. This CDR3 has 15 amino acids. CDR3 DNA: TGTGCCAGTAGTCCGGACCGGGTCCCTTTAGGGGGCTACACCTTC. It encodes CASSPDRVPLGGYTF.

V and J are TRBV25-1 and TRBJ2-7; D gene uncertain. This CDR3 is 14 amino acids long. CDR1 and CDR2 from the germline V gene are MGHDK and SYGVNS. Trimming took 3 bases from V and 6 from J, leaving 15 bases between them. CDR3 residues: CASSDPVGSAEQYF. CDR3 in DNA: TGTGCCAGCAGTGATCCCGTCGGCAGTGCCGAGCAGTACTTC.

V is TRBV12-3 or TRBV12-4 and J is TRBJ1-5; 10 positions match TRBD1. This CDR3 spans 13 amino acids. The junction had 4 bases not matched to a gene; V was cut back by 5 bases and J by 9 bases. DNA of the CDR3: TGTGCCAGCAGTGCCGACAGGGGGCTGCCCCAGCATTTT. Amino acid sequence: CASSADRGLPQHF.

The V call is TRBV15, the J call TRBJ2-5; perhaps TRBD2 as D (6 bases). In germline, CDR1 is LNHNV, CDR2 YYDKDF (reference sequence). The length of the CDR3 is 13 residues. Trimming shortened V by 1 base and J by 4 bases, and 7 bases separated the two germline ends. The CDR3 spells CATSRGSGETQYF. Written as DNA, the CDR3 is TGTGCCACCAGCAGAGGTAGCGGAGAGACCCAGTACTTC.

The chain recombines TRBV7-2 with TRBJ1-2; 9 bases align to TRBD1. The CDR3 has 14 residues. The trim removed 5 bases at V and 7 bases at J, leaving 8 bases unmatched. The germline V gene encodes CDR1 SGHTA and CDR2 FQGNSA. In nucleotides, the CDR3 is TGTGCCAGCAGCCACGGACAGGGGATGGGTGGCTACACCTTC. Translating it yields CASSHGQGMGGYTF.

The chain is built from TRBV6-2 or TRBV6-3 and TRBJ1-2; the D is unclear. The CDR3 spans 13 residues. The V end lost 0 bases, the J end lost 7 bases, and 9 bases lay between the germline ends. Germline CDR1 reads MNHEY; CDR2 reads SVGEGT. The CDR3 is CASSYSREAGYTF. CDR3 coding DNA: TGTGCCAGCAGTTACTCACGAGAGGCTGGCTACACCTTC.

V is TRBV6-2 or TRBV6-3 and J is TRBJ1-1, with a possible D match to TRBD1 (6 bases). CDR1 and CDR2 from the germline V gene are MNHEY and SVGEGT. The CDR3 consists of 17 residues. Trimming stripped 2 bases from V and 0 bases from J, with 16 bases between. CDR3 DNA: TGTGCCAGCAGTTACAATGGGGGCCGAGGGCTGAACACTGAAGCTTTCTTT. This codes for CASSYNGGRGLNTEAFF.

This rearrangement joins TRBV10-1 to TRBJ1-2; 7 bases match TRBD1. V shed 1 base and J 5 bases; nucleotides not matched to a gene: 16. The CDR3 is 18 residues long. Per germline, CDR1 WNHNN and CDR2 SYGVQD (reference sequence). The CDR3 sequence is CASSEWGTASCTSYGYTF. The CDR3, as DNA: TGCGCCAGCAGTGAGTGGGGGACAGCTTCGTGTACCTCTTATGGCTACACCTTC.

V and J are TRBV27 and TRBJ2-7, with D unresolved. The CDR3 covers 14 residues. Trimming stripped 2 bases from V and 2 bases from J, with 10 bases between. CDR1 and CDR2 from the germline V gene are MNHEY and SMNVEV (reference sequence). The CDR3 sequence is CASSLSSGTYEQYF. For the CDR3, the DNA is TGTGCCAGCAGTTTAAGCTCGGGCACCTACGAGCAGTACTTC.